This record concerns one T cell receptor (beta chain) sequence. Only in-frame clones appear in the TCRdb table, and some are missing; sequencing was by immunoSEQ multiplex PCR. This sample has 950,000 to 1,100,000 clones, with more than 75% found just once. The length of the CDR3 is 16 residues. J was trimmed by 6 bases and V by 3 bases; bases with no gene match: 6. Germline V gene lookup returns CDR1 MGHRA and CDR2 YSYEKL. The data originate from a study of shared clonotypes between healthy human individuals. Sequenced: memory CD4+ T cells from PBMCs. Subset reported: CD45RA-negative fraction. This sequence was found in a man aged 18 to 29 in good health. Some clones in this sample may be carry-over from other donors' samples. The chain recombines TRBV4-1 with TRBJ2-4; 12 bases align to TRBD2. CDR3 amino acids: CASSQATSGSLNIQYF. CDR3 in DNA: TGCGCCAGCAGCCAGGCGACTAGCGGGAGTTTAAACATTCAGTACTTC.